This T cell receptor beta chain was captured by sequencing in a study of identical twins. Regarding the study as a whole: The study found that models underestimated out-of-frame TCR alpha sharing in monozygotic twins. Cord blood's abundant beta clonotypes had fewer insertions, unlike memory repertoires.

Unique molecular identifiers were in the cDNA, with template-switch universal primer binding. MiXCR, run by TCRdb on the 5' RACE reads, gives a single entry per CDR3 protein. The table has approximately 600,000 distinct CDR3 sequences, more than 9% seen once. This clonotype was observed a handful of times. Its specificity is unknown. These records were also assigned to another study, of yellow fever vaccine responses in identical twins. This second study notes: Twins' vaccine T cell response reportedly gave the appearance of partial convergence and partial personalization.

The origin of this receptor is a woman younger than 35 in good health. The material sequenced was PBMCs.

CDR3 sequence: CASRAGTSGRDSNEQFF. DNA for the CDR3: TGTGCCAGCAGAGCCGGGACTAGCGGGAGGGACAGCAATGAGCAGTTCTTC. The chain has TRBV9 and TRBJ2-1; 16 nucleotides align to TRBD2. The CDR3 loop spans 17 amino acids. The germline V gene encodes CDR1 SGDLS and CDR2 YYNGEE. Trimming took 5 bases from V and 6 from J; bases not matched to a gene: 8.